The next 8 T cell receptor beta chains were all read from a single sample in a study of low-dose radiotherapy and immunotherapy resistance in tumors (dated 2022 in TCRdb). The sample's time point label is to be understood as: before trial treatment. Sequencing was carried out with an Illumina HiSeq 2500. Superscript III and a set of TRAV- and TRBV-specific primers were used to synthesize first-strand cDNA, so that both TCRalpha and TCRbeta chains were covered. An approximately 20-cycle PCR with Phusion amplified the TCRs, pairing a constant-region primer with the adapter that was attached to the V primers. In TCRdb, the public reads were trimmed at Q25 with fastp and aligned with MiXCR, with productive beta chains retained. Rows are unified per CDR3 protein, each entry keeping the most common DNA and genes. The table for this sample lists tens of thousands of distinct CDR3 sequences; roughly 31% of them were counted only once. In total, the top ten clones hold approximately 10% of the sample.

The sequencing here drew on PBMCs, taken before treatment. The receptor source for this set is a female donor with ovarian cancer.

CDR3 residues: CSVGEPKEAFF. For the CDR3, the DNA is TGCAGCGTTGGGGAGCCTAAAGAAGCTTTCTTT. This chain uses TRBV29-1 with TRBJ1-1; unclear D gene. V lost 4 bases and J 8 bases, leaving 11 bases between the germline ends. This CDR3 is 11 amino acids long. Germline CDR1 reads SQVTM; CDR2 reads ANQGSEA.

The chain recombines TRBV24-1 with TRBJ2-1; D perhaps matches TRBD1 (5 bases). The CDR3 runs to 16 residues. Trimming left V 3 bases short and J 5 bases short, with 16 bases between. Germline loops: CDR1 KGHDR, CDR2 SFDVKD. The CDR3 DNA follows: TGTGCCACCAGTGATCCCTGGGGCCTCCCCGACAATGAGCAGTTCTTC. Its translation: CATSDPWGLPDNEQFF.

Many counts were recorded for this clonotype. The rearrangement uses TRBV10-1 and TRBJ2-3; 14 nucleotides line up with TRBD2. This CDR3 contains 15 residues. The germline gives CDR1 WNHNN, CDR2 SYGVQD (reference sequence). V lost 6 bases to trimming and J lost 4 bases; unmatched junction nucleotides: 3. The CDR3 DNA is TGCGCCAGCAGCACGACTAGCGGGGGGGCAGATACGCAGTATTTT. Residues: CASSTTSGGADTQYF.

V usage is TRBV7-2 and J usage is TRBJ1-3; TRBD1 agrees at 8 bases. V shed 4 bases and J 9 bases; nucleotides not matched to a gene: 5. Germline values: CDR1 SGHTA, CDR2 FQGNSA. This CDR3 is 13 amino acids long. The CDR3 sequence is CASSSGTGRTIYF. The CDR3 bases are TGTGCCAGCAGCTCCGGGACAGGCCGCACCATATATTTT.

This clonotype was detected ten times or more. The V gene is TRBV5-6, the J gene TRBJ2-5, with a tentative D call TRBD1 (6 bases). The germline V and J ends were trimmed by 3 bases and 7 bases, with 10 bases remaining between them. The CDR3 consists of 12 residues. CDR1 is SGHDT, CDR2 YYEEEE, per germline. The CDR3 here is CASSSGVATQYF. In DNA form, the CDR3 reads TGTGCCAGCAGCTCAGGGGTGGCGACCCAGTACTTC.

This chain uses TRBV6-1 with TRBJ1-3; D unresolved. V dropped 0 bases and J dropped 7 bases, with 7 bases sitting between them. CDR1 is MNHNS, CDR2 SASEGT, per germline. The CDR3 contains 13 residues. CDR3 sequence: CASSEAQDNTIYF. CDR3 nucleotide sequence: TGTGCCAGCAGTGAAGCGCAAGATAACACCATATATTTT.

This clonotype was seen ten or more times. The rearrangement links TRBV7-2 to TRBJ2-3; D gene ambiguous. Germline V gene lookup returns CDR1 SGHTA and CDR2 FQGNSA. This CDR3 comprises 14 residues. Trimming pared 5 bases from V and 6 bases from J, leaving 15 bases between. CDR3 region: CASSRAWAGDTQYF. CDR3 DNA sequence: TGTGCCAGCAGCCGGGCGTGGGCTGGGGATACGCAGTATTTT. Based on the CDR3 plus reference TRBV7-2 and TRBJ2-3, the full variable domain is GAGVSQSPSNKVTEKGKDVELRCDPISGHTALYWYRQSLGQGLEFLIYFQGNSAPDKSGLPSDRFSAERTGGSVSTLTIQRTQQEDSAVYLCASSRAWAGDTQYFGPGTRLTVL.

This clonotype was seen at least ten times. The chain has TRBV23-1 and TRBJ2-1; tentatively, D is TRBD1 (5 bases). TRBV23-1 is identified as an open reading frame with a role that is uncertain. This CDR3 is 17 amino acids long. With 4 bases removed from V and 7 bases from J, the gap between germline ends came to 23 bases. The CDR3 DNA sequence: TGCGCCAGCAGTCGACTTCGGCGGAGTTTAGGGGATAATGAGCAGTTCTTC. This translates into CASSRLRRSLGDNEQFF.